These 17 T cell receptor beta chains originate from one sample sequenced in a study of CD8+ T cells in alopecia areata. TCR sequencing used cDNA made by reverse transcription of extracted RNA. Sequencing was performed with immunoSEQ multiplex PCR; in TCRdb, only in-frame clones are kept and a portion is missing. Of about 140,000 clones in the sample, more than 55% are singletons; the top ten hold about 40%. The sample taken for sequencing was CD8+ T cells sorted from blood. The receptors here all came from a human donor in good health.

The gene calls are TRBV27 and TRBJ2-5, with a weak D call TRBD2 (5 bases). CDR1 and CDR2 from the germline V gene are MNHEY and SMNVEV (reference sequence). The CDR3 sequence is 18 residues long. The V end was cut by 0 bases, the J end by 5 bases, with 22 bases between. The CDR3 nucleotides are TGTGCCAGCAGTTTATCCCGACTTGGGAGCCGACTACAGGAGACCCAGTACTTC. Translation: CASSLSRLGSRLQETQYF.

The CDR3 DNA is TGTGCCAGCAGTTTTCAGATGAACTACGAGCAGTACTTC. Its protein product is CASSFQMNYEQYF. The V gene is TRBV28, the J gene TRBJ2-7; D is ambiguous. The CDR3 contains 13 residues. Germline CDR1 and CDR2: MDHEN and SYDVKM. V shed 3 bases and J shed 3 bases, with 9 bases lying between them.

In regard to this clone: Other DNA sequences in this specimen translate into the identical CDR3. This chain connects TRBV27 to TRBJ1-1; TRBD1 is a possible D gene (5 bases). V shed 6 bases and J shed 0 bases, with 11 bases lying between them. Germline loops: CDR1 MNHEY, CDR2 SMNVEV (reference sequence). The CDR3 has 14 residues. The CDR3 nucleotides are TGTGCCAGCAGCCCGGGACGAATGAACACTGAAGCTTTCTTT. The encoded protein is CASSPGRMNTEAFF.

For the CDR3, the DNA is TGTGCTAGTGGTTCCGTCCTTAACTATGGCTACACCTTC. Translating it yields CASGSVLNYGYTF. The rearrangement uses TRBV12-5 and TRBJ1-2; no clear D. The germline V gene has CDR1 LGHNT and CDR2 FRNRAP. Trimming removed 4 bases at V and 1 base at J, with 7 bases between. This CDR3 comprises 13 residues.

The CDR3 sequence: CASSLKEGGFQPQHF. The CDR3 DNA reads TGTGCCAGCAGCTTAAAAGAGGGGGGGTTTCAGCCCCAGCATTTT. This chain joins TRBV7-6 and TRBJ1-5; D might be TRBD1 (6 bases). Looked up from germline, CDR1 is SGHVS and CDR2 is FNYEAQ. CDR3 length: 15 residues. V lost 2 bases to trimming and J lost 6 bases, with 14 bases between them.

The chain carries TRBV15 and TRBJ2-1, with D perhaps matching TRBD1 (5 bases). The ends were cut back, 1 base at V and 5 bases at J, with 6 bases in the middle. The CDR3 consists of 13 residues. Germline loops: CDR1 LNHNV, CDR2 YYDKDF (reference sequence). DNA of the CDR3: TGTGCCACCAGCAGAGGACAGAACAATGAGCAGTTCTTC. This codes for CATSRGQNNEQFF.

This chain joins TRBV4-1 and TRBJ2-7, with 14 bases aligning to TRBD2. The CDR3 is 16 amino acids. Germline V gives CDR1 MGHRA, CDR2 YSYEKL. V was clipped by 3 bases and J by 6 bases; unmatched bases: 7. CDR3 DNA: TGCGCCAGCAGCCAGGTCCCCGGGACTAGCGGGAGCGAGCAGTACTTC. It yields the protein CASSQVPGTSGSEQYF.

This clone was picked up a small number of times. The genes are TRBV27 and TRBJ2-5, with D possibly called TRBD1 or TRBD2 (6 bases each). The germline V and J ends were trimmed by 7 bases and 5 bases, with 14 bases remaining between them. This CDR3 region has 13 residues. Germline V gene sequence: CDR1 MNHEY, CDR2 SMNVEV (reference sequence). The CDR3 bases are TGTGCCAGCACCTCGGAAGGGGGGGAGACCCAGTACTTC. It is translated as CASTSEGGETQYF.

The chain carries TRBV29-1 and TRBJ2-7, with D hard to call. The CDR3 extends over 13 amino acids. The V gene's germline CDR1 is SQVTM and CDR2 ANQGSEA. The V end was cut by 3 bases, the J end by 3 bases, with 12 bases between. The CDR3 region has the DNA TGCAGCGTTGATCTAGGAGAGAACTACGAGCAGTACTTC. It yields the protein CSVDLGENYEQYF.

This clone occurred a few times. This chain uses TRBV5-1 with TRBJ2-1; D is unclear. The length of the CDR3 is 12 residues. Trimming took off 4 bases at V and 8 bases at J, with 10 bases between the two ends. Per the germline V gene, CDR1 is SGHRS and CDR2 is YFSETQ. DNA of the CDR3: TGCGCCAGCAGCGCCAAATTAGATGAGCAGTTCTTC. As protein: CASSAKLDEQFF.

This clone was seen once. CDR3 in amino acids: CASTLGPVGTQYF. CDR3 nucleotide sequence: TGTGCCAGCACCCTAGGACCTGTTGGGACCCAGTACTTC. V usage is TRBV11-2 and J usage is TRBJ2-5; D is uncertain. The CDR3 spans 13 residues. Germline CDR1 is SGHAT and CDR2 is FQNNGV. The V and J ends lost 7 bases and 7 bases respectively, with 16 bases between them.

For this clone: At one end the junction does not follow the germline gene, possibly because of a read error. The J gene is TRBJ2-6, the V gene TRBV27; no definite D call. Germline loops: CDR1 MNHEY, CDR2 SMNVEV (reference sequence). The length of the CDR3 is 14 residues. The CDR3 here is CASSLSSGANVLTF. DNA of the CDR3: TGTGCCAGCAGTCTATCCTCTGGGGCCAACGTCCTGACTTTC.

This chain links TRBV11-2 with TRBJ2-7; D is unresolved. Germline V gene sequence: CDR1 SGHAT, CDR2 FQNNGV. This CDR3 region has 12 residues. V lost 2 bases to trimming and J lost 6 bases, with 8 bases between them. CDR3 residues: CASSLRSSEQYF. CDR3 sequence (DNA): TGTGCCAGCAGCTTAAGATCTTCCGAGCAGTACTTC.

This clone was seen once. The V gene is TRBV7-9, the J gene TRBJ2-1, with D possibly being TRBD1 or TRBD2 (5 bases each). Germline CDR1 reads SEHNR; CDR2 reads FQNEAQ (reference sequence). The CDR3 extends over 15 amino acids. Trimming cost V 8 bases and J 6 bases, with 20 bases left between them. The CDR3 DNA is TGTGCCAGCGGACCGGGACCCGGCTTAGGCAATGAGCAGTTCTTC. Protein product: CASGPGPGLGNEQFF.

The CDR3 DNA follows: TGCAGCGTTGTGGAGGGACAGCCTGTCTATGAGCAGTTCTTC. It translates to CSVVEGQPVYEQFF. J is TRBJ2-1 and V is TRBV29-1, with D perhaps TRBD1 (7 bases). Germline V gene data show CDR1 as SQVTM and CDR2 as ANQGSEA. The CDR3 runs 14 residues. V shed 4 bases and J shed 8 bases, with 18 bases lying between them.

The rearrangement joins TRBV4-2 to TRBJ2-1; 8 nucleotides agree with TRBD2. CDR1 is LGHNA, CDR2 YNFKEQ, per germline. The CDR3 is 15 amino acids. The J segment lost 9 bases and the V segment lost 3 bases, leaving 10 bases of the junction unmatched. CDR3 sequence reads: CASSQTTAGGREQFF. The DNA of the CDR3 is TGTGCCAGCAGCCAGACTACCGCGGGAGGCCGTGAGCAGTTCTTC.

The rearrangement links TRBV19 to TRBJ2-5, with D perhaps matching TRBD2 (6 bases). This CDR3 contains 13 residues. Germline loops: CDR1 LNHDA, CDR2 SQIVND (reference sequence). V lost 7 bases to trimming and J lost 5 bases, with 14 bases between them. CDR3: CASNDRERETQYF. In DNA form, the CDR3 reads TGTGCCAGTAACGATCGGGAGAGGGAGACCCAGTACTTC.